The T cell receptor beta chain described here comes from a study of T cell responses to AZD1222 COVID-19 vaccine. Study-wide context: Pooling was applied to second doses at about 4 or about 12 weeks.

With regard to this clone: Its antigen is as yet unknown.

Profiling relied on immunoSEQ multiplex PCR, and the TCRdb table lists in-frame clones only, not all of them. The data show about 150,000 clones, roughly 90% seen once. From germline, CDR1 is SNHLY and CDR2 FYNNEI. V was trimmed by 7 bases and J by 7 bases, leaving 11 bases between them. CDR3 length equals 11 residues. Overall study findings and caveats: CD4 TCRs linked to vaccination spanned spike, dominating at 160-218 and 743-854.

The source of this sequence is an adult in good health. V gene TRBV2 combines with J gene TRBJ2-7; D gene uncertain. The sample consisted of peripheral blood, taken on day 0 of AZD1222 vaccination. For the CDR3, the DNA is TGTGCCAGCATCGAAATCCGAGAGCAGTACTTC. It encodes CASIEIREQYF.